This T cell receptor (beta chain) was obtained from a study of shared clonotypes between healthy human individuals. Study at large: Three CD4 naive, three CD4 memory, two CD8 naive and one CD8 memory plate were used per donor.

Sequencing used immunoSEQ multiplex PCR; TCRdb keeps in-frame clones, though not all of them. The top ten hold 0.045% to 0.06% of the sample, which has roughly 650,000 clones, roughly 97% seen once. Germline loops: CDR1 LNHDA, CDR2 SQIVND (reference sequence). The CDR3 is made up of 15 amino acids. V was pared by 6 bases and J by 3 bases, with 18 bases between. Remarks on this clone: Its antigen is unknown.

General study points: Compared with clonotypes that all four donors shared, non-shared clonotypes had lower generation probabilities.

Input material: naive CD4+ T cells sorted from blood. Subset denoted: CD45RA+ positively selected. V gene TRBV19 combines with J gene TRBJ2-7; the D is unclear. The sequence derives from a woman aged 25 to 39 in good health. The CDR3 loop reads CASRPTHIRVYEQYF. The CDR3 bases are TGTGCCAGTAGACCGACTCACATCCGTGTCTACGAGCAGTACTTC.